This T cell receptor (beta chain) was profiled in a study of blood T cell repertoires in COVID-19. On the study more broadly: COVID-19 samples from acute and convalescent phases originated in the United States, Italy and Spain.

Profiling relied on immunoSEQ multiplex PCR, and the TCRdb table lists in-frame clones only, not all of them. The sample shows 150,000 to 200,000 clones, roughly nine tenths of them seen only once. The CDR3 is 13 residues long. Trimming took off 0 bases at V and 1 base at J, with 3 bases between the two ends. Germline V CDR1 and CDR2: SGHKS, YYEKEE (reference sequence). This clone was seen once. The gene calls are TRBV5-5 and TRBJ2-3, with D unresolved. This clonotype was sampled from a man aged 18 to 35 who had recovered from COVID-19. Specimen: peripheral blood. As DNA, the CDR3 is TGTGCCAGCAGCTTGGCGGGCACAGATACGCAGTATTTT. Amino acids: CASSLAGTDTQYF.